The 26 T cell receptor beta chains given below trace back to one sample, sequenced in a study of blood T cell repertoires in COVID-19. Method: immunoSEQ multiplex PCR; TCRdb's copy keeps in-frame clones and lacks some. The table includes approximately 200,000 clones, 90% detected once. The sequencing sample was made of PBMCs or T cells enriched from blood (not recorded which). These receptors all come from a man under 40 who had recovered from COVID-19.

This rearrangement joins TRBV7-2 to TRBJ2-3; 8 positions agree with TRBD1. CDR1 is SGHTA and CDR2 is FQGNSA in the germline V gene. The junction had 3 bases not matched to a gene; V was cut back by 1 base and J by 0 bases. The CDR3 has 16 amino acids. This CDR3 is CASSLGTGISTDTQYF. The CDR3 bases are TGTGCCAGCAGCTTAGGGACAGGGATTAGCACAGATACGCAGTATTTT.

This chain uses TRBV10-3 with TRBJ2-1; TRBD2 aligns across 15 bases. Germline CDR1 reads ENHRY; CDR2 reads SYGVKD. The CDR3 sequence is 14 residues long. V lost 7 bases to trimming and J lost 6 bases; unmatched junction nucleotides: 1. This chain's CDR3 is CAIKGLAGGNEQFF. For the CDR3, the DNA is TGTGCCATCAAGGGACTAGCGGGGGGCAATGAGCAGTTCTTC.

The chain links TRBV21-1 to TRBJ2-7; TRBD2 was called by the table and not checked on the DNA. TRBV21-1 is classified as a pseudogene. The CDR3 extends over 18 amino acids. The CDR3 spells CASSPPGTSGRYAHEQYF. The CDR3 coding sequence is TGTGCCAGCAGCCCGCCTGGGACTAGCGGGAGGTACGCCCACGAGCAGTACTTC.

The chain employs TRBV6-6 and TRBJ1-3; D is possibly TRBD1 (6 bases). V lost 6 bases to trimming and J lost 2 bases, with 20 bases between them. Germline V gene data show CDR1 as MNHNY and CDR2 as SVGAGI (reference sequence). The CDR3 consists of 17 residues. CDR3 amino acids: CASSRSLLGQPGNTIYF. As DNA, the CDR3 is TGTGCCAGCAGCCGAAGTCTCCTCGGACAGCCTGGAAACACCATATATTTT.

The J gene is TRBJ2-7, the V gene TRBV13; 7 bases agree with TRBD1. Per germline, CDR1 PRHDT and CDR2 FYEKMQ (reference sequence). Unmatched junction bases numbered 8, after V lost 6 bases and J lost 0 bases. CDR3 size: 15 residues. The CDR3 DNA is TGTGCCAGCAGAACTAAGACAGGGACCTCCTACGAGCAGTACTTC. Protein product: CASRTKTGTSYEQYF.

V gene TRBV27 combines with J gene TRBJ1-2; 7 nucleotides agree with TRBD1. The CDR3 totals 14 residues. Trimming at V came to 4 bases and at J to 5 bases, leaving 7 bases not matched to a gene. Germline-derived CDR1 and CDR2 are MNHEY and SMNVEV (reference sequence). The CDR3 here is CASSYRGGGYGYTF. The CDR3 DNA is TGTGCCAGCAGTTACAGGGGCGGCGGGTATGGCTACACCTTC.

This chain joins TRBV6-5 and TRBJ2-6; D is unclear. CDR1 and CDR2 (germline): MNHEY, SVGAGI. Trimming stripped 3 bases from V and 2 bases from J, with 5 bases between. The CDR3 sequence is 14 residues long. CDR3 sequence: CASSYRTGANVLTF. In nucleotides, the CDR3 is TGTGCCAGCAGTTATCGTACTGGGGCCAACGTCCTGACTTTC.

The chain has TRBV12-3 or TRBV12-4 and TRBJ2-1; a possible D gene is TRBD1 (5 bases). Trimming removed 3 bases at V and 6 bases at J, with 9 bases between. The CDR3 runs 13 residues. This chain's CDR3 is CASSFNRGNEQFF. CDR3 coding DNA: TGTGCCAGCAGTTTTAATAGGGGCAATGAGCAGTTCTTC.

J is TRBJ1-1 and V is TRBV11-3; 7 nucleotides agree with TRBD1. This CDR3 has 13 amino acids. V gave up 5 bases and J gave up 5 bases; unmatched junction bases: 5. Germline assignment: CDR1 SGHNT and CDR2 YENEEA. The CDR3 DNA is TGTGCCAGCAGCCACTCGACAGGGACTGAAGCTTTCTTT. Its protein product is CASSHSTGTEAFF.

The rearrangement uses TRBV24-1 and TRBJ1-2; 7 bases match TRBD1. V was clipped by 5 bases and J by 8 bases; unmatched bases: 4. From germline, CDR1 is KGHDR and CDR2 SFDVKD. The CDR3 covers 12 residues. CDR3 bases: TGTGCCACCAGTGCCACAGGGGAGGGCTACACCTTC. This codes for CATSATGEGYTF.

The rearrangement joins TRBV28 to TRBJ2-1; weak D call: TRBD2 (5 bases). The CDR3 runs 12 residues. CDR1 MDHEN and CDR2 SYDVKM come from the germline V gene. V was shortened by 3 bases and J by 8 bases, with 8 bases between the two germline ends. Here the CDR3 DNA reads TGTGCCAGCAGTTTTGCCGGGGATGAGCAGTTCTTC. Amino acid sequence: CASSFAGDEQFF.

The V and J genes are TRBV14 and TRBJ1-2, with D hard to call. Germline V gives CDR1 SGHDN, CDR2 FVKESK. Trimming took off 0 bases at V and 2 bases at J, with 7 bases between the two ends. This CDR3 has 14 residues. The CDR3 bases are TGTGCCAGCAGCCAAGATCGTCTGAACTATGGCTACACCTTC. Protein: CASSQDRLNYGYTF.

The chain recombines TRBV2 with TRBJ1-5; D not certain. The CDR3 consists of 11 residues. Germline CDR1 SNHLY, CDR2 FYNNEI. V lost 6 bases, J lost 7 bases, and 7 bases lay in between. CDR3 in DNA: TGTGCCAGCAGGGCCGCCCAGCCCCAGCATTTT. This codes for CASRAAQPQHF.

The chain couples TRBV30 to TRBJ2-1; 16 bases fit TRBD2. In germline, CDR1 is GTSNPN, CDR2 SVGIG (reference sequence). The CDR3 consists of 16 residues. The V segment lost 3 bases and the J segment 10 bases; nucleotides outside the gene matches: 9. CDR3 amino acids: CAWRVIGTSGGGEQFF. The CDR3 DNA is TGTGCCTGGAGGGTAATCGGGACTAGCGGGGGGGGCGAGCAGTTCTTC.

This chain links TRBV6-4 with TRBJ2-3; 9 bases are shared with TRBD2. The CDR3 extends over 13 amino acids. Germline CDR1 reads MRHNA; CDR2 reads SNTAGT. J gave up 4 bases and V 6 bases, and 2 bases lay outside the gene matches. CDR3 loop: CASSEREADTQYF. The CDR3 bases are TGTGCCAGCAGCGAGCGGGAGGCAGATACGCAGTATTTT.

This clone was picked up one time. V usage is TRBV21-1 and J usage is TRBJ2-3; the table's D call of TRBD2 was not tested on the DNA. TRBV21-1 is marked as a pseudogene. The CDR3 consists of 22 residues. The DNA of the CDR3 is TGTGCCAGCAGCAAACTCATGCAAGGCGACCGAGGGTCAGTACCAATGGGGGGTACGCAGTATTTT. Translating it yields CASSKLMQGDRGSVPMGGTQYF.

The CDR3 sequence: CASSVFGRVGSGRGYEQYF. For the CDR3, the DNA is TGTGCCAGCAGTGTCTTTGGCCGGGTGGGTAGCGGGAGGGGATACGAGCAGTACTTC. The gene calls are TRBV28 and TRBJ2-7; TRBD2 matches at 11 bases. The V gene end was trimmed by 5 bases and the J gene end by 4 bases; junction bases not matched to a gene: 19. CDR3 length: 19 residues. The germline CDR1 and CDR2 sequences are MDHEN and SYDVKM.

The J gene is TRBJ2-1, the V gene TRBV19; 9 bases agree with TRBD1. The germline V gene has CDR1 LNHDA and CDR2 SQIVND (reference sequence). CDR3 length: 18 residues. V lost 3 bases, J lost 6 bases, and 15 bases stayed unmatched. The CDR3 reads CASSMGRKGTGRPNEQFF. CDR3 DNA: TGTGCCAGTAGTATGGGGCGGAAGGGGACAGGGAGGCCCAATGAGCAGTTCTTC.

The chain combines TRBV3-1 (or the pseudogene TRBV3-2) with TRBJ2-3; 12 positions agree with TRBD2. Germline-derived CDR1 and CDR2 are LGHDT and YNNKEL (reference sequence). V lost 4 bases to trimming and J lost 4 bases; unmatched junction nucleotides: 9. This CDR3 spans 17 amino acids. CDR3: CASSPSIASGGADTQYF. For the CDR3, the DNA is TGTGCCAGCAGCCCATCTATCGCTAGCGGGGGGGCAGATACGCAGTATTTT.

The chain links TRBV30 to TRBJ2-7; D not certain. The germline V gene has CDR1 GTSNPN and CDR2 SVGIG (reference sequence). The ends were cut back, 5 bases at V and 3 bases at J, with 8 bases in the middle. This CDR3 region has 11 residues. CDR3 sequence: CAWALFYEQYF. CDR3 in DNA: TGTGCCTGGGCACTGTTCTACGAGCAGTACTTC.

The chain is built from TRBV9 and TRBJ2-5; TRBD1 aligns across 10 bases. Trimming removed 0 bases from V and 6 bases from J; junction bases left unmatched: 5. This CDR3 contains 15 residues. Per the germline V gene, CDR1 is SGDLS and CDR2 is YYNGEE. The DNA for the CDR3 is TGTGCCAGCAGCGTAGGCGGGACAGGGGCTAAGACCCAGTACTTC. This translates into CASSVGGTGAKTQYF.

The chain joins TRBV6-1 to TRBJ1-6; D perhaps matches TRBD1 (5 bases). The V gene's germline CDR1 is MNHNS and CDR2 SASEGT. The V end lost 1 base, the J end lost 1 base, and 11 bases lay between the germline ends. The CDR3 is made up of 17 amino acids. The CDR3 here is CASSEGWGQSYNSPLHF. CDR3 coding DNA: TGTGCCAGCAGTGAAGGGTGGGGCCAGTCCTATAATTCACCCCTCCACTTT.

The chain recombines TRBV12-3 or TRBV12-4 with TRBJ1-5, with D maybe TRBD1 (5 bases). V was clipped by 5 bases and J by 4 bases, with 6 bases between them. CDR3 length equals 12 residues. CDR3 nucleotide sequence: TGTGCCAGCAGTGACAGTAATCAGCCCCAGCATTTT. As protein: CASSDSNQPQHF.

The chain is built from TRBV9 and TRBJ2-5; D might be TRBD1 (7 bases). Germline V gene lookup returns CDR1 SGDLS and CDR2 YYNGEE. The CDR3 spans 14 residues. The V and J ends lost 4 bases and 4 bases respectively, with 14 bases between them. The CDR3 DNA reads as TGTGCCAGCAGCCCTGGAGGGGGCGTAGAGACCCAGTACTTC. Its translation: CASSPGGGVETQYF.

CDR3 bases: TGTGCCAGTAGTCCTAGGACTAGCGGGAGGGCCCGAGAGCAGTACTTC. Residues: CASSPRTSGRAREQYF. The V call is TRBV19, the J call TRBJ2-7, with TRBD2 matching over 15 bases. Looked up from germline, CDR1 is LNHDA and CDR2 is SQIVND (reference sequence). Trimming cost V 5 bases and J 7 bases; bases outside gene matches: 9. This CDR3 contains 16 residues.

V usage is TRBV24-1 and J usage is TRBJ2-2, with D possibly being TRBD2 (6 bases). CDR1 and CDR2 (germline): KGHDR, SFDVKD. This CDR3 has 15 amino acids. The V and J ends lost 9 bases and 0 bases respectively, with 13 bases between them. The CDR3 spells CATGGTFANTGELFF. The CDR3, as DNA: TGTGCCACCGGGGGGACCTTCGCGAACACCGGGGAGCTGTTTTTT.